The clone carrying this T cell receptor beta chain has just one count. The antigen remains unidentified. At one end the junction does not follow the germline gene, possibly because of a read error. TCR beta VDJ and CDR3 were profiled, and genomic DNA was the template. TCRdb re-derived calls from the reads in MiXCR, one entry per CDR3 protein. The sample has roughly 180,000 distinct CDR3 sequences; under 70% are singletons. Germline assignment: CDR1 SGHRS and CDR2 YFSETQ. This CDR3 region has 13 residues. The sample comes from a study of CD8+CD57+ T cells in acquired aplastic anemia. Study summary: Sorted CD4+ and CD8+ cells gave an average of about 3 ug of DNA.

Study-level points and caveats: CD8+ Simpson's diversity in patients was not significantly different from that in controls. Patients shared 25 to 30 CD8+ CDR3 sequences with controls.

The V and J genes are TRBV5-1 and TRBJ1-2, with TRBD1 as a possible D gene (5 bases). The specimen sequenced was sorted CD4+, CD8+, or CD8+CD57+ T cells (not recorded which) from PBMCs. This sequence originates from a human donor with severe aplastic anemia or a healthy control (not recorded which). CDR3 in amino acids: CASSLDTFYGYTF. As DNA, the CDR3 is TGCGCCAGCAGTTTGGACACATTCTATGGCTACACCTTC.